A selection of T cell receptor beta chains follows, all from one sample in a study of neurological immune-mediated disorders. TCRdb ran MiXCR on the 5' RACE reads and lists one entry per CDR3 protein. The table has tens of thousands of distinct CDR3 sequences, roughly an eighth seen once. The source material was PBMCs. The origin of the receptors is a female donor with HTLV-1-associated myelopathy (HAM/TSP). The CDR3 runs from the conserved cysteine through the conserved F or W. Fields, in order: D gene, V gene, clone size, J gene, CDR3 DNA, CDR3 protein. A D gene is named only where the DNA matches it firmly. For some rows the clone size is stated as once, few or many, or as a class when expanded; others skip it.

>NA|TRBV20-1|many|TRBJ2-3
TGCAGTGCAGCCACAGGCACAGATACGCAGTATTTT
CSAATGTDTQYF
>TRBD1|TRBV28|many|TRBJ1-2
TGTGCCAGCAGCGTTTCCAAACAGGGGAGGGACTACACCTTC
CASSVSKQGRDYTF
>TRBD1|TRBV5-1|many|TRBJ2-1
TGCGCCAGCAGCTTACAACGGGACAGTCAGTACAATGAGCAGTTCTTC
CASSLQRDSQYNEQFF
>NA|TRBV20-1|few|TRBJ2-7
TGCAGTGCTAGGGCACAGGACTACGAGCAGTACTTC
CSARAQDYEQYF
>NA|TRBV7-8|many|TRBJ2-1
TGTGCCAGCAGCTTGGGACGGAATGAGCAGTTCTTC
CASSLGRNEQFF
>TRBD2|TRBV7-2|few|TRBJ2-7
TGTGCCAGCAGCAGGACTAGCGGGGGCCCCTACGAGCAGTACTTC
CASSRTSGGPYEQYF
>NA|TRBV5-1|NA|TRBJ2-7
TGCGCCAGCAGCTGGGCAGGGCAGAGCTCCTACGAGAAGTACTTC
CASSWAGQSSYEKYF
>TRBD1|TRBV10-3|few|TRBJ2-7
TGTGCCATCAGTTCGGACAGGGGAAGCTACGAGCAGTACTTC
CAISSDRGSYEQYF
>TRBD1|TRBV2|many|TRBJ1-2
TGTGCCAGCAGTGTTACAGGGGGCGCATGGAATGGCTACACCTTC
CASSVTGGAWNGYTF
>NA|TRBV5-1|many|TRBJ2-6
TGCGCCAGCAGCTTGGTGTCGGGGACACAGTACAACGTCCTGACTTTC
CASSLVSGTQYNVLTF
>NA|TRBV20-1|many|TRBJ2-1
TGCAGTGCTAGAGATCAACAGGGCTACGATGAGCAGTTCTTC
CSARDQQGYDEQFF
>TRBD1|TRBV12-3/TRBV12-4|many|TRBJ1-6
TGTGCCAGCAGTTCCCGGGACAGCTCTAATTCACCCCTCCACTTT
CASSSRDSSNSPLHF
>NA|TRBV5-1|many|TRBJ2-5
TGCGCCAGCAGCTCCGGCAGCATCCAAGAGACCCAGTACTTC
CASSSGSIQETQYF
>TRBD2|TRBV5-1|many|TRBJ2-1
TGCGCCAGCAGTAAAAATAGCGGGGTGCGGGATGAGCAGTTCTTC
CASSKNSGVRDEQFF
>NA|TRBV28|many|TRBJ2-1
TGTGCCAGCAGGCCCCTGCGCGGGGATGCCTACAATGAGCAGTTCTTC
CASRPLRGDAYNEQFF
>TRBD1|TRBV5-5|many|TRBJ1-5
TGTGCCAGCAGCTTTGGGACAGGGGGGGAGCCCCAGCATTTT
CASSFGTGGEPQHF
>NA|TRBV5-5|many|TRBJ2-1
TGTGCCAGCAGCCCTCGGACGCTCAATGAGCAGTTCTTC
CASSPRTLNEQFF
>NA|TRBV4-2|many|TRBJ2-3
TGTGCCAGCAGCCAAGATTGGCAGACGGATACGCAGTATTTT
CASSQDWQTDTQYF
>NA|TRBV7-9|many|TRBJ1-2
TGTGCCAGCAGCTCATGGAGTTCGGCAAACTATGGCTACACCTTC
CASSSWSSANYGYTF
>NA|TRBV5-1|NA|TRBJ2-2
TGCGAAAGCAGCTTGGCAGTTGGCGGGACCGGGGAGCTGTTTTTT
CESSLAVGGTGELFF
>NA|TRBV20-1|few|TRBJ2-4
TGCAGTGCTAGAGAACAGGGTCAAAACATTCAGTACTTC
CSAREQGQNIQYF
>NA|TRBV6-1|NA|TRBJ1-3
TGTGCCAGCAGTGAACTCACAGCCTCTGGAAACACCATATATTTT
CASSELTASGNTIYF
>NA|TRBV10-3|many|TRBJ1-4
TGTGCCATCAGCCCACACGGGCGGAGCGAAAAACTGTTTTTT
CAISPHGRSEKLFF
>NA|TRBV7-9|many|TRBJ2-3
TGTGCCAGCCCGGCCGGGACCCCAGATACGCAGTATTTT
CASPAGTPDTQYF
>TRBD1|TRBV5-1|many|TRBJ2-5
TGCGCCAGCAGCTTAATGAGACAGGGTGGCGAGACCCAGTACTTC
CASSLMRQGGETQYF
>NA|TRBV6-1|NA|TRBJ1-5
TGTGCCATCAGTGTAGACATGGGGCCCCAGCATTTT
CAISVDMGPQHF
>NA|TRBV5-1|few|TRBJ2-7
TGCGCCAGCAGCTTGAATCCGAGCGAGCAGTACTTC
CASSLNPSEQYF
>TRBD2|TRBV11-2|many|TRBJ2-5
TGTGCCAGCAGCCCCTCGGGAGGGAAAGAGACCCAGTACTTC
CASSPSGGKETQYF
>NA|TRBV4-2|NA|TRBJ2-7
TGTGCCAGCAGCCAAGATAACTCAGCCTTCTACGAGCAGTACTTC
CASSQDNSAFYEQYF
>NA|TRBV6-5|many|TRBJ2-3
TGTGCCAGCAGTTACTCTGGCGGAGGGGCAGATACGCAGTATTTT
CASSYSGGGADTQYF
>NA|TRBV5-5|many|TRBJ2-1
TGTGCCAGCAGTTACGAGGAGGGGCGGGAGCAGTTCTTC
CASSYEEGREQFF
>TRBD2|TRBV20-1|many|TRBJ2-3
TGCAGTGTAATAGCGGGGGGCACAGATACGCAGTATTTT
CSVIAGGTDTQYF
>NA|TRBV5-1|many|TRBJ1-4
TGCGCCAGCAGCTCCGGGGTGGTAACTAATGAAAAACTGTTTTTT
CASSSGVVTNEKLFF
>NA|TRBV5-1|many|TRBJ1-6
TGCGCCAGCAGCCCCGGCAGGGCTAATTCACCCCTCCACTTT
CASSPGRANSPLHF
>NA|TRBV15|many|TRBJ2-7
TGTGCTACCAGCAGTCCCCCGATTCGGGAGCAGTACTTC
CATSSPPIREQYF
>NA|TRBV12-3/TRBV12-4|many|TRBJ2-7
TGTGCCAGCAGTTTAGGCAGGGAGTCCTACGAGCAGTACTTC
CASSLGRESYEQYF
>TRBD2|TRBV7-2|many|TRBJ2-1
TGTGCCAGCAGCTTGTTAAAGCGGGCGGGGGGCCTCTACAATGAGCAGTTCTTC
CASSLLKRAGGLYNEQFF
>NA|TRBV6-1|many|TRBJ2-5
TGTGCCAGCAGTGAAAGGCCTAGCTGGGGAGGCGAGACCCAGTACTTC
CASSERPSWGGETQYF
>NA|TRBV11-2|NA|TRBJ2-7
TGTGCCAGCAGCCCCCCTGCTAGCTCCTACGAGCAGTACTTC
CASSPPASSYEQYF
>NA|TRBV5-1|many|TRBJ2-1
TGCGCCAGCAGCTTGGCCCCCGGTTCCAGTGAGCAGTTCTTC
CASSLAPGSSEQFF
>TRBD2|TRBV6-2/TRBV6-3|many|TRBJ2-3
TGTGCCAGCAGTTACTCGCTACTAGCGGGGGGCGCAGATACGCAGTATTTT
CASSYSLLAGGADTQYF
>NA|TRBV12-3/TRBV12-4|NA|TRBJ2-7
TGTGCCAGCAGTTTATATCAGGGAACCTACGAGCAGTACTTC
CASSLYQGTYEQYF
>NA|TRBV5-6|many|TRBJ2-7
TGTGCCAGCAGCCTTGGGACCTACGAGCAGTACTTC
CASSLGTYEQYF
>NA|TRBV28|NA|TRBJ2-5
TGTGCCAGCAGTTTGGTGTGGAGGACCCAGTACTTC
CASSLVWRTQYF
>TRBD2|TRBV6-5|many|TRBJ2-1
TGTGCCAGCAGGGTCTTCACTAGCGGGGGCCACAATGAGCAGTTCTTC
CASRVFTSGGHNEQFF
>TRBD1|TRBV20-1|few|TRBJ2-1
TGCAGTGCTCCCCCCAGGGGGAATGAGCAGTTCTTC
CSAPPRGNEQFF
>TRBD1|TRBV7-9|many|TRBJ2-4
TGTGCCGCTGTGCCGGACAGGGATAACATTCAGTACTTC
CAAVPDRDNIQYF